The sequence of this T cell receptor beta chain was determined in a study of blood T cell repertoires in COVID-19. Authors' processing steps: Using reference gene primer amplification, nucleated cell counts were estimated. Profiling relied on immunoSEQ multiplex PCR, and the TCRdb table lists in-frame clones only, not all of them. V and J calls and clone size are copied from that table; D and trimming were computed from the DNA. The profile shows 150,000 to 200,000 clones, roughly nine tenths of them singletons. Germline CDR1 is LGHDT and CDR2 is YNNKEL (reference sequence). Losses at the gene ends were 5 bases for V and 0 bases for J; bases not matched to a gene: 13. This CDR3 is 18 amino acids long.

Sequenced material: peripheral blood. This rearrangement joins TRBV3-1 (or the pseudogene TRBV3-2) to TRBJ2-1; 7 bases are shared with TRBD2. This sequence originates from a man aged 60-69 years with active or convalescent COVID-19. In nucleotides, the CDR3 is TGTGCCAGCAGCTCGGGGGGAACTAGCGTGGGCTCCTACAATGAGCAGTTCTTC. Amino acids: CASSSGGTSVGSYNEQFF.